This T cell receptor (beta chain) was captured by sequencing in a study of cytomegalovirus exposure and HLA in healthy donors. Comments on this clone: The antigen is undetermined.

The donors were members of the validation cohort, which comprised about 120 subjects and was separate from the first cohort of more than 500 subjects. Clones were read by immunoSEQ multiplex PCR, and TCRdb kept only the in-frame ones, dropping some. The table records 100,000 to 150,000 clones, around 96% of them present only once. Study observations and caveats: That first-cohort TCR clusters tended to co-occur in the approximately 120 validation repertoires was found in a later analysis. Associated with cytomegalovirus, according to the listing, were some 150 TCR beta chains.

The V end was cut by 11 bases, the J end by 0 bases, with 5 bases between. The CDR3 has 11 amino acids. Germline V gene sequence: CDR1 MDHEN, CDR2 SYDVKM. This receptor was identified in a man younger than 30 in good health and CMV-seronegative. Sequenced sample: PBMCs. This chain joins TRBV28 and TRBJ2-1; D unresolved. The DNA of the CDR3 is TGTGCCTCGAGCTCCTACAATGAGCAGTTCTTC. This encodes CASSSYNEQFF.